This TCR beta chain was sequenced during a study of blood T cell repertoires in COVID-19. The CDR3 runs 16 residues. Germline CDR1 and CDR2: SGHTA and FQGNSA. Trimming left V 4 bases short and J 0 bases short, with 12 bases between. In the study's own analysis: Quantification of nucleated cells was approximated via reference gene primer amplification. Assay: immunoSEQ multiplex PCR; the TCRdb copy retains only in-frame clones and omits some. From that table come the V and J calls and clone size; the DNA was used to work out D and trimming. This table holds around 260,000 clones, under 90% found once. This receptor was obtained from a woman aged 40 to 50 who had recovered from COVID-19. This rearrangement joins TRBV7-2 to TRBJ2-2; weak D call: TRBD1 (5 bases). Material for sequencing was peripheral blood. The CDR3 reads CASSSQGTPNTGELFF. DNA of the CDR3: TGTGCCAGCAGCTCCCAGGGAACACCGAACACCGGGGAGCTGTTTTTT.